The 31 T cell receptor beta chains below come from one sample, sequenced in a study of cytomegalovirus exposure and HLA in healthy donors. 60 Vbeta and 13 Jbeta primers were used in PCR. TCRdb's copy holds only in-frame clones and misses some; the assay was immunoSEQ multiplex PCR. The sample totals around 88,000 clones. The sequencing input was PBMCs. The receptors stem from a girl under 18 in good health and CMV-seropositive.

V usage is TRBV4-1 and J usage is TRBJ1-2; maybe TRBD1 (5 bases). This CDR3 is built from 15 residues. CDR1 MGHRA and CDR2 YSYEKL come from the germline V gene. The ends were cut back, 0 bases at V and 4 bases at J, with 12 bases in the middle. The CDR3 is CASSQEPGLGYGYTF. In nucleotides, the CDR3 is TGCGCCAGCAGCCAAGAACCAGGGTTGGGCTATGGCTACACCTTC.

This chain uses TRBV6-5 with TRBJ1-1; no clear D. Germline V gives CDR1 MNHEY, CDR2 SVGAGI. The CDR3 is made up of 11 amino acids. Between the trimmed V and J ends, which lost 8 bases and 4 bases, there was a span of 8 bases. The CDR3 region has the DNA TGTGCCAGCCGGCGAGGCACTGAAGCTTTCTTT. This encodes CASRRGTEAFF.

The chain links TRBV9 to TRBJ2-3; 13 bases map to TRBD2. CDR3 length: 16 amino acids. Germline V gene data show CDR1 as SGDLS and CDR2 as YYNGEE. V shed 4 bases and J 4 bases; nucleotides not matched to a gene: 6. The CDR3 sequence: CASSLRLAGGSDTQYF. The CDR3 DNA sequence: TGTGCCAGCAGCTTACGACTAGCGGGGGGATCAGATACGCAGTATTTT.

The chain has TRBV27 and TRBJ2-2; D gene uncertain. Germline V gene lookup returns CDR1 MNHEY and CDR2 SMNVEV (reference sequence). This CDR3 is built from 14 residues. Trimming stripped 2 bases from V and 6 bases from J, with 10 bases between. CDR3 sequence (DNA): TGTGCCAGCAGTTTAGCCGAAATAGCCGGGGAGCTGTTTTTT. Amino acid sequence: CASSLAEIAGELFF.

The CDR3 here is CAWSAGTSGGNEQFF. The CDR3 DNA reads as TGTGCCTGGAGTGCTGGGACTAGCGGGGGCAATGAGCAGTTCTTC. J is TRBJ2-1 and V is TRBV30; 14 nucleotides match TRBD2. V was pared by 1 base and J by 6 bases, with 2 bases of the junction left unmatched. Germline V gene lookup returns CDR1 GTSNPN and CDR2 SVGIG (reference sequence). The CDR3 runs to 15 residues. The full variable domain, completed using reference TRBV30 and TRBJ2-1, is SQTIHQWPATLVQPVGSPLSLECTVEGTSNPNLYWYRQAAGRGLQLLFYSVGIGQISSEVPQNLSASRPQDRQFILSSKKLLLSDSGFYLCAWSAGTSGGNEQFFGPGTRLTVL.

The chain links TRBV6-1 to TRBJ2-5; D may be TRBD1 (5 bases). Germline CDR1 is MNHNS and CDR2 is SASEGT. The CDR3 is 14 residues long. V was pared by 2 bases and J by 1 base, with 8 bases between. For the CDR3, the DNA is TGTGCCAGCAGTGAAAGTGGGGCCCAAGAGACCCAGTACTTC. This translates into CASSESGAQETQYF.

Turning to this clone: Compared with germline, one end of the junction differs, possibly owing to a read error. This chain uses TRBV19 with TRBJ2-1, with a possible D match to TRBD1 (6 bases). CDR1 and CDR2 (germline): LNHDA, SQIVND (reference sequence). The CDR3 is made up of 14 amino acids. CDR3 in amino acids: CATIRGPSDNEQFF. The CDR3 region has the DNA TGTGCCACCATCAGGGGTCCCTCCGACAATGAGCAGTTCTTC.

The chain links TRBV19 to TRBJ2-6; D gene ambiguous. This CDR3 comprises 16 residues. V dropped 6 bases and J dropped 0 bases, with 12 bases sitting between them. Per germline, CDR1 LNHDA and CDR2 SQIVND (reference sequence). The CDR3 DNA sequence: TGTGCCAGTAGGGCTGGCGGCGACTCTGGGGCCAACGTCCTGACTTTC. Translation: CASRAGGDSGANVLTF.

This chain uses TRBV5-1 with TRBJ2-7; 8 nucleotides match TRBD1. The germline CDR1 and CDR2 sequences are SGHRS and YFSETQ. V lost 3 bases and J lost 0; bases outside the gene matches: 5. This CDR3 contains 15 residues. This CDR3 is CASSYGTGVSYEQYF. CDR3 DNA sequence: TGCGCCAGCAGCTACGGGACAGGCGTCTCCTACGAGCAGTACTTC.

This rearrangement joins TRBV6-4 to TRBJ2-3; D possibly corresponds to TRBD2 (5 bases). CDR1 is MRHNA and CDR2 is SNTAGT in the germline V gene. V lost 8 bases to trimming and J lost 7 bases, with 19 bases between them. The CDR3 runs to 14 residues. CDR3 in DNA: TGTGCCAGCGGAGCACTAGTACGGGGTTATACGCAGTATTTT. It yields the protein CASGALVRGYTQYF.

The V call is TRBV19, the J call TRBJ1-3, with D perhaps matching TRBD1 (6 bases). This CDR3 is built from 16 residues. V lost 10 bases, J lost 4 bases, and 23 bases lay in between. Germline V lookup: CDR1 LNHDA, CDR2 SQIVND (reference sequence). CDR3 in DNA: TGTGCCACAGAAGGCGGGGGCCTCCCCTCGGGAAACACCATATATTTT. This gives the protein CATEGGGLPSGNTIYF.

The V gene is TRBV11-2, the J gene TRBJ2-3, with D perhaps matching TRBD1 (6 bases). V shed 5 bases and J shed 6 bases, with 18 bases lying between them. The CDR3 covers 15 residues. Germline V gives CDR1 SGHAT, CDR2 FQNNGV. The DNA of the CDR3 is TGTGCCAGCAGCCAGGGGACCGACACCGACGATACGCAGTATTTT. Translating it yields CASSQGTDTDDTQYF.

The chain is built from TRBV9 and TRBJ2-1; TRBD2 might be the D (6 bases). The germline gives CDR1 SGDLS, CDR2 YYNGEE. Trimming left V 3 bases short and J 2 bases short, with 12 bases between. The CDR3 length is 15 residues. The chain's CDR3 is CASSEGGATYNEQFF. For the CDR3, the DNA is TGTGCCAGCAGCGAAGGCGGGGCCACCTACAATGAGCAGTTCTTC.

The genes are TRBV28 and TRBJ2-1; D remains unclear. V was shortened by 5 bases and J by 5 bases, with 7 bases between the two germline ends. The CDR3 is made up of 12 amino acids. Germline V gene data show CDR1 as MDHEN and CDR2 as SYDVKM. In nucleotides, the CDR3 is TGTGCCAGCAGTGAAAGAGACAATGAGCAGTTCTTC. Translated: CASSERDNEQFF.

About this clone: The junction does not match germline at one end; this may be a read error. J is TRBJ1-3 and V is TRBV7-7, with TRBD1 as a possible D gene (6 bases). Germline V gene lookup returns CDR1 SSHAT and CDR2 FNYEAQ (reference sequence). The CDR3 has 15 amino acids. The CDR3 sequence: CASSLNRDSGNTIYF. CDR3 bases: TGTGCTAGCAGCTTAAACAGGGACTCTGGAAACACCATATATTTT.

V is TRBV28 and J is TRBJ2-7, with 8 bases that match TRBD1. Trimming removed 6 bases from V and 5 bases from J; junction bases left unmatched: 9. The CDR3 totals 14 residues. Germline V lookup: CDR1 MDHEN, CDR2 SYDVKM. The CDR3 region is CASRPPTGAHEQYV. CDR3 DNA: TGTGCCAGCAGACCCCCGACAGGGGCCCACGAGCAGTACGTC.

The chain carries TRBV7-2 and TRBJ1-5; D not certain. With 5 bases removed from V and 6 bases from J, the gap between germline ends came to 14 bases. The germline V gene encodes CDR1 SGHTA and CDR2 FQGNSA. There are 14 residues in the CDR3. CDR3 region: CASSGSRPGQPQHF. The DNA for the CDR3 is TGTGCCAGCAGCGGATCCCGGCCGGGTCAGCCCCAGCATTTT. Complete variable domain (other parts from reference TRBV7-2 and TRBJ1-5): GAGVSQSPSNKVTEKGKDVELRCDPISGHTALYWYRQSLGQGLEFLIYFQGNSAPDKSGLPSDRFSAERTGGSVSTLTIQRTQQEDSAVYLCASSGSRPGQPQHFGDGTRLSIL.

The rearrangement joins TRBV6-6 to TRBJ1-5; 9 nucleotides line up with TRBD1. The ends lost 6 bases at V and 6 bases at J; junction bases unmatched: 9. Germline V gene lookup returns CDR1 MNHNY and CDR2 SVGAGI (reference sequence). The CDR3 consists of 15 residues. CDR3 sequence: CASSRDRARLQPQHF. The CDR3 DNA follows: TGTGCCAGCAGCCGGGACAGGGCTCGACTTCAGCCCCAGCATTTT.

This chain joins TRBV4-3 and TRBJ1-5; D remains ambiguous. Germline assignment: CDR1 LGHNA and CDR2 YSLEER. The length of the CDR3 is 13 residues. The V end was cut by 1 base, the J end by 7 bases, with 8 bases between. The DNA for the CDR3 is TGCGCCAGCAGCCAAGGCAGTGAACAGCCCCAGCATTTT. Protein: CASSQGSEQPQHF.

The chain combines TRBV5-6 with TRBJ2-2, with D possibly being TRBD1 (6 bases). The CDR3 length is 16 residues. From germline, CDR1 is SGHDT and CDR2 YYEEEE. Between the trimmed V and J ends, which lost 7 bases and 1 base, there was a span of 17 bases. The CDR3 DNA follows: TGTGCCAGCGGCCGTTGGGGGCAGATGAACACCGGGGAGCTGTTTTTT. It is translated as CASGRWGQMNTGELFF.

The chain has TRBV5-6 and TRBJ2-3; 8 bases line up with TRBD2. Per germline, CDR1 SGHDT and CDR2 YYEEEE. The junction had 4 bases not matched to a gene; V was cut back by 1 base and J by 0 bases. This CDR3 region has 16 residues. This chain's CDR3 is CASSLNGGASTDTQYF. The CDR3 DNA reads as TGTGCCAGCAGCTTGAACGGGGGGGCTAGCACAGATACGCAGTATTTT.

The CDR3 sequence is CASSLVESTTPHEQYF. In nucleotides, the CDR3 is TGTGCCAGCAGCTTGGTAGAATCGACAACCCCACACGAGCAGTACTTC. This sequence joins TRBV7-9 and TRBJ2-7; D is unresolved. The CDR3 extends over 16 amino acids. Germline V gene data show CDR1 as SEHNR and CDR2 as FQNEAQ (reference sequence). V lost 3 bases and J 5 bases, leaving 20 bases between the germline ends.

This chain connects TRBV14 to TRBJ1-4; D unresolved. CDR3 size: 14 residues. From germline, CDR1 is SGHDN and CDR2 FVKESK. Trimming removed 3 bases from V and 7 bases from J, with 12 bases in between. The CDR3 protein is CASSQLGAAEKLFF. CDR3 nucleotides: TGTGCCAGCAGCCAGTTGGGAGCCGCTGAAAAACTGTTTTTT.

The genes are TRBV4-3 and TRBJ2-3; TRBD1 agrees at 9 bases. Germline V gene lookup returns CDR1 LGHNA and CDR2 YSLEER. CDR3 length: 16 amino acids. Trimming at V came to 1 base and at J to 6 bases, leaving 8 bases not matched to a gene. Here the CDR3 reads CASSQGEDRGTDTQYF. CDR3 coding DNA: TGCGCCAGCAGCCAAGGAGAGGACAGGGGAACGGATACGCAGTATTTT.

J is TRBJ2-3 and V is TRBV7-6, with 10 positions matching TRBD1. The CDR3 spans 13 residues. The junction had 5 bases not matched to a gene; V was cut back by 8 bases and J by 6 bases. Per the germline V gene, CDR1 is SGHVS and CDR2 is FNYEAQ. The CDR3 bases are TGTGCCAGCCGACAGGGGGCAAGCGATACGCAGTATTTT. This gives the protein CASRQGASDTQYF.

V usage is TRBV27 and J usage is TRBJ2-7; D is possibly TRBD2 (6 bases). The CDR3 has 15 residues. Germline CDR1 and CDR2: MNHEY and SMNVEV (reference sequence). With 2 bases removed from V and 2 bases from J, the gap between germline ends came to 13 bases. CDR3 amino acids: CASSLEGGPPYEQYF. The CDR3 nucleotides read TGTGCCAGCAGTTTAGAAGGAGGGCCTCCCTACGAGCAGTACTTC.

The genes are TRBV7-9 and TRBJ2-5, with 7 bases identical to TRBD2. This CDR3 has 16 residues. After removal of 3 bases from V and 4 bases from J, the junction contained 11 bases not matched to a gene. From germline, CDR1 is SEHNR and CDR2 FQNEAQ (reference sequence). In DNA, the CDR3 is TGTGCCAGCAGCTTCTTACTAGGGAGGGGAAGAGAGACCCAGTACTTC. It translates to CASSFLLGRGRETQYF.

This chain joins TRBV9 and TRBJ1-1, with D uncertain. The CDR3 runs to 14 residues. Per the germline V gene, CDR1 is SGDLS and CDR2 is YYNGEE. The V gene lost 4 bases and the J gene lost 8 bases, with 18 bases spanning the gap. CDR3 nucleotides: TGTGCCAGCAGCCCACTCCCGACTGGACTCGAAGCTTTCTTT. Translated: CASSPLPTGLEAFF.

On this clone: An end of the junction differs from the germline gene, which may be a read error. V gene TRBV30 combines with J gene TRBJ1-1; D uncertain. Germline assignment: CDR1 GTSNPN and CDR2 SVGIG (reference sequence). There are 16 residues in the CDR3. CDR3 residues: CAWGVPPWGGSTEAFF. Here the CDR3 DNA reads TGTGCCTGGGGTGTACCGCCCTGGGGAGGGAGCACTGAAGCTTTCTTT.

This chain uses TRBV19 with TRBJ2-5; 8 bases map to TRBD2. The length of the CDR3 is 13 residues. Germline assignment: CDR1 LNHDA and CDR2 SQIVND (reference sequence). V dropped 3 bases and J dropped 4; count of bases not matched to a gene: 1. CDR3 nucleotide sequence: TGTGCCAGTAGTATTGCGGGGGGAGAGACCCAGTACTTC. Its translation is CASSIAGGETQYF.

The chain joins TRBV5-4 to TRBJ1-6; 10 nucleotides align to TRBD1. The CDR3 extends over 15 amino acids. Germline CDR1 and CDR2: SGHNT and YYREEE (reference sequence). The V and J ends lost 4 bases and 9 bases, in that order; junction bases with no gene match: 7. The CDR3 region has the DNA TGTGCCAGCAGCCAAGGGACAGGGGAAGGTTCACCCCTCCACTTT. The encoded protein is CASSQGTGEGSPLHF.